This T cell receptor beta chain was profiled in a study of T cell responses to AZD1222 COVID-19 vaccine. Trimming removed 1 base at V and 9 bases at J, with 10 bases between. Germline assignment: CDR1 SEHNR and CDR2 FQNEAQ (reference sequence). The CDR3 is 13 amino acids. Measured with immunoSEQ multiplex PCR; TCRdb has only the in-frame clones, and not every one. The sample holds 140,000 to 150,000 clones, 85% to 95% seen once. The chain combines TRBV7-9 with TRBJ2-1; maybe TRBD1 (6 bases). This receptor was identified in an adult in good health. Sequenced here: peripheral blood, sampled on day 0 of AZD1222 vaccination. CDR3 sequence: CASSLESRGEQFF. DNA of the CDR3: TGTGCCAGCAGCTTAGAATCCAGGGGTGAGCAGTTCTTC.